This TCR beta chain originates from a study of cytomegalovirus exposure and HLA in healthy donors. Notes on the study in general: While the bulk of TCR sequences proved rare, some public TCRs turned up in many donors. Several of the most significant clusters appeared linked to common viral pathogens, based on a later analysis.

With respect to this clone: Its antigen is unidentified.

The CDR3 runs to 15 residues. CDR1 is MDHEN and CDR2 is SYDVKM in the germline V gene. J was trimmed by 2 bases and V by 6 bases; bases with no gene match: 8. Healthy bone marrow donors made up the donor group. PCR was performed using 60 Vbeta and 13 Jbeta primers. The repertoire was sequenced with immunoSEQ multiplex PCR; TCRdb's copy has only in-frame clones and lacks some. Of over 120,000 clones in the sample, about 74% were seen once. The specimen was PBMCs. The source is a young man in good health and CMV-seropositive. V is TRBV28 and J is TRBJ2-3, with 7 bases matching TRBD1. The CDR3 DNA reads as TGTGCCAGCAGCCGCCTGGGACAGCACACAGATACGCAGTATTTT. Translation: CASSRLGQHTDTQYF.